The TCR beta chain under discussion was sequenced for a study of Ad26.COV2.S vaccination and SARS-CoV-2 variants. The study's findings and limits: Whether participants received vaccine or placebo, their non-spike TCR breadth was similar. In vaccinated individuals, spike-specific CD8+ and CD4+ T cell responses reportedly displayed substantial breadth. The analyses of TCR breadth and depth may have understated the size of total T cell responses.

Assay: immunoSEQ multiplex PCR; the TCRdb copy retains only in-frame clones and omits some. Among hundreds of thousands of clones listed, roughly 90% were seen once. A note on this clone: Its antigen is not identified.

As to treatment: 15 to 20 received Ad26.COV2.S at low or high dose, single or two shots; about five received placebo; per-sample allocation not given. It was on day 63 after the first vaccine or placebo injection that samples were taken. The V end was cut by 2 bases, the J end by 4 bases, with 8 bases between. The CDR3 totals 13 residues. This clonotype originated in a person aged 18-65 years who received the Ad26.COV2.S COVID-19 vaccine or a placebo. The V call is TRBV12-3 or TRBV12-4, the J call TRBJ1-1; D gene unclear. The specimen was peripheral blood, collected in a trial of Ad26.COV2.S vaccine versus placebo. The CDR3 loop is CASSLSGSTEAFF. In DNA, the CDR3 is TGTGCCAGCAGTTTAAGCGGGTCCACTGAAGCTTTCTTT.